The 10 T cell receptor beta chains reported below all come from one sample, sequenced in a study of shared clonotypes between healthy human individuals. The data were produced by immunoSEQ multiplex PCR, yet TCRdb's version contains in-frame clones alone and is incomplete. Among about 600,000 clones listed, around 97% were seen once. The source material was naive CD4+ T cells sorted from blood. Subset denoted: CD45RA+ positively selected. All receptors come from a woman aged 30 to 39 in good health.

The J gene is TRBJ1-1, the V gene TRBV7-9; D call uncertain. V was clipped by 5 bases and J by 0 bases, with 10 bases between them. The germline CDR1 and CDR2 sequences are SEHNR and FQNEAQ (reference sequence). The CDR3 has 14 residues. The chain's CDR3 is CASSPDGMNTEAFF. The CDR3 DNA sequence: TGTGCCAGCAGCCCGGACGGCATGAACACTGAAGCTTTCTTT.

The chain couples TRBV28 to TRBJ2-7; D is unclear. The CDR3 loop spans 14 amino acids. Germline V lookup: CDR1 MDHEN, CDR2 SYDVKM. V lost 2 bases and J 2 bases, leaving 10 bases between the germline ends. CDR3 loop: CASSLRYRTYEQYF. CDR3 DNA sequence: TGTGCCAGCAGTTTAAGGTACCGAACCTACGAGCAGTACTTC.

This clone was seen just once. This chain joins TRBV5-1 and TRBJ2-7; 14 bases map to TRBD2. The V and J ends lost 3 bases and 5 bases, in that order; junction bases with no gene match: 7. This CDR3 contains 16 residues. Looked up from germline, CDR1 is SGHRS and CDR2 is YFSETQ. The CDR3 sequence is CASSSGTSGSLNEQYF. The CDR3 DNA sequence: TGCGCCAGCAGCTCAGGGACTAGCGGGAGTTTAAACGAGCAGTACTTC.

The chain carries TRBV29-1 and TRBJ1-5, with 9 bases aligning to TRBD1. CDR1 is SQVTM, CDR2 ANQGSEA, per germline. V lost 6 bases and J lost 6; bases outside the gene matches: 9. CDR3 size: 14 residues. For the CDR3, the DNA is TGCAGCGTGGGGGGACAGGGAAGCGCTCAGCCCCAGCATTTT. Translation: CSVGGQGSAQPQHF.

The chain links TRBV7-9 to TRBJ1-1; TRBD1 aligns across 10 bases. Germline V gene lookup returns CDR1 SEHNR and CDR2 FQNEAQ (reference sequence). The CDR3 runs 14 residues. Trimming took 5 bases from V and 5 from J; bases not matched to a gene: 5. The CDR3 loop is CASSADRGWTEAFF. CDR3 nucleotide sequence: TGTGCCAGCAGCGCGGACAGGGGGTGGACTGAAGCTTTCTTT.

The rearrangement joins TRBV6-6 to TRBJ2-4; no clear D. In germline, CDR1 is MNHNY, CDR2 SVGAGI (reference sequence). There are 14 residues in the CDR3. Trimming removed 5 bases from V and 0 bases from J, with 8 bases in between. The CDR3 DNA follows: TGTGCCAGCAGTCTAAACTTAGCCAAAAACATTCAGTACTTC. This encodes CASSLNLAKNIQYF.

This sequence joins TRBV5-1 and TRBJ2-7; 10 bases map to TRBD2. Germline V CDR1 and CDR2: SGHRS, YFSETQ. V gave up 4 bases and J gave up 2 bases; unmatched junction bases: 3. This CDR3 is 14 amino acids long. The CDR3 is CASSKTSGTYEQYF. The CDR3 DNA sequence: TGCGCCAGCAGCAAAACTAGCGGGACCTACGAGCAGTACTTC.

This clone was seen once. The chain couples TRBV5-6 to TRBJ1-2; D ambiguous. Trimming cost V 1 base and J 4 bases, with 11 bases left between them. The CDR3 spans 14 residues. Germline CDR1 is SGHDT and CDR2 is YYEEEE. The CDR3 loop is CASSLWEQRYGYTF. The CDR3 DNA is TGTGCCAGCAGCTTGTGGGAACAGCGCTATGGCTACACCTTC.

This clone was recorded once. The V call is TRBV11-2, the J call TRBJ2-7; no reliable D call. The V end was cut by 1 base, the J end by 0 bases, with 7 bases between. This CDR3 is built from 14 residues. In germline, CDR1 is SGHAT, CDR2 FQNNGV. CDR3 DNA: TGTGCCAGCAGCTTAGTCTCTCGCTCCTACGAGCAGTACTTC. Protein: CASSLVSRSYEQYF. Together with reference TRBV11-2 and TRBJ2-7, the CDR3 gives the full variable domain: EAGVAQSPRYKIIEKRQSVAFWCNPISGHATLYWYQQILGQGPKLLIQFQNNGVVDDSQLPKDRFSAERLKGVDSTLKIQPAKLEDSAVYLCASSLVSRSYEQYFGPGTRLTVT.

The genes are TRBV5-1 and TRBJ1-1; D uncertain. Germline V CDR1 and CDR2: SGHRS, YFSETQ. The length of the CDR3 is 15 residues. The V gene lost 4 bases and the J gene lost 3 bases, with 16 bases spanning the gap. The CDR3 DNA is TGCGCCAGCAGCCCAGCGGTGGGAAGGGACACTGAAGCTTTCTTT. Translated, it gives CASSPAVGRDTEAFF. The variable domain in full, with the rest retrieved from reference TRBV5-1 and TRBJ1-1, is KAGVTQTPRYLIKTRGQQVTLSCSPISGHRSVSWYQQTPGQGLQFLFEYFSETQRNKGNFPGRFSGRQFSNSRSEMNVSTLELGDSALYLCASSPAVGRDTEAFFGQGTRLTVV.